This T cell receptor beta chain came from a study of blood T cell repertoires in COVID-19. The V and J ends lost 0 bases and 10 bases respectively, with 16 bases between them. The germline V gene encodes CDR1 SGHKS and CDR2 YYEKEE (reference sequence). CDR3 length: 15 residues. Sequenced by immunoSEQ multiplex PCR; TCRdb stores in-frame clones only, minus some. The table has roughly 60,000 clones, about 80% seen once; the top ten hold about 9.2%. The chain carries TRBV5-5 and TRBJ1-4, with D unclear. The sequence was collected from a man aged 80 or over with COVID-19, enrolled during active disease. The sequenced material came from peripheral blood. The CDR3 DNA sequence: TGTGCCAGCAGCTTGGACTTATCCCTTCATGGAAAACTGTTTTTT. The encoded protein is CASSLDLSLHGKLFF.